These 16 T cell receptor beta chains came from one sample sequenced in a study of T cell repertoires in cytomegalovirus infection. In TCRdb, the reads were re-called with MiXCR into one record per CDR3 protein. The data contain about 460,000 distinct CDR3 sequences, about 11% of them singletons. Specimen: PBMCs. These receptors were obtained from a human donor in good health (CMV status not recorded). Some clones in this sample may be carry-over from other donors' samples.

V is TRBV11-1 and J is TRBJ2-1; 9 nucleotides align to TRBD2. Looked up from germline, CDR1 is SGHAT and CDR2 is FQDESV (reference sequence). V gave up 7 bases and J gave up 5 bases; unmatched junction bases: 6. There are 14 residues in the CDR3. CDR3: CASNPRGGDNEQFF. The CDR3, as DNA: TGTGCCAGCAACCCCCGCGGGGGGGACAATGAGCAGTTCTTC.

This clonotype has at least ten counts. The chain is built from TRBV12-3 or TRBV12-4 and TRBJ1-2; 7 bases line up with TRBD1. The CDR3 covers 13 residues. Losses at the gene ends were 7 bases for V and 3 bases for J; bases not matched to a gene: 5. The CDR3 bases are TGTGCCAGCACCCCAGACAGGGACTATGGCTACACCTTC. Translated: CASTPDRDYGYTF.

J is TRBJ1-3 and V is TRBV6-6; D is undetermined. The CDR3 contains 15 residues. The germline CDR1 and CDR2 sequences are MNHNY and SVGAGI (reference sequence). The V gene lost 2 bases and the J gene lost 0 bases, with 8 bases spanning the gap. Here the CDR3 reads CASSYEGDSGNTIYF. The CDR3 DNA reads as TGTGCCAGCAGTTACGAGGGAGACTCTGGAAACACCATATATTTT.

Comment on this clonotype: This sequence may be a read error, since a much larger clone differs from it by one base. The rearrangement uses TRBV12-3 or TRBV12-4 and TRBJ1-4; D is ambiguous. This CDR3 is 15 amino acids long. CDR3 sequence reads: CANSLGGSSVRKLFF. As DNA, the CDR3 is TGTGCCAACAGTCTGGGTGGGAGCTCGGTTAGAAAACTGTTTTTT.

A remark on this clonotype: This may be a read error: a much more frequent sequence differs by one nucleotide. The genes are TRBV20-1 and TRBJ1-1, with D maybe TRBD1 (6 bases). The germline V gene has CDR1 DFQATT and CDR2 SNEGSKA (reference sequence). This CDR3 spans 15 amino acids. V was pared by 4 bases and J by 2 bases, with 17 bases between. The CDR3 bases are TGCAGTGCTACAGTGTTGGCCAGGGGCAACACTGAAGCTTTCTTT. This encodes CSATVLARGNTEAFF.

This clonotype was recorded at least ten times. The J gene is TRBJ1-5, the V gene TRBV7-2; TRBD1 is a possible D gene (6 bases). Germline V gene sequence: CDR1 SGHTA, CDR2 FQGNSA. This CDR3 region has 13 residues. Trimming took 1 base from V and 9 from J, leaving 10 bases between them. CDR3 amino acids: CASSLERQAPQHF. CDR3 DNA sequence: TGTGCCAGCAGCTTAGAGCGACAGGCGCCCCAGCATTTT.

The V gene is TRBV28, the J gene TRBJ2-1; possible D gene TRBD2, 5 bases. Germline lookup yields CDR1 MDHEN and CDR2 SYDVKM. The V gene lost 6 bases and the J gene lost 0 bases, with 27 bases spanning the gap. The CDR3 is 20 amino acids. The CDR3 spells CASRTQLPTQWRSSYNEQFF. The DNA for the CDR3 is TGTGCCAGCAGAACTCAGCTGCCCACCCAATGGAGGAGCTCCTACAATGAGCAGTTCTTC. Complete variable domain (other parts from reference TRBV28 and TRBJ2-1): DVKVTQSSRYLVKRTGEKVFLECVQDMDHENMFWYRQDPGLGLRLIYFSYDVKMKEKGDIPEGYSVSREKKERFSLILESASTNQTSMYLCASRTQLPTQWRSSYNEQFFGPGTRLTVL.

In this sample, this clonotype turned up many times. The V gene is TRBV18, the J gene TRBJ2-3, with D hard to call. Germline CDR1 and CDR2: KGHSH and LQKENI. The V end was cut by 6 bases, the J end by 2 bases, with 9 bases between. CDR3 length equals 13 residues. The CDR3 is CASSLPDTDTQYF. The CDR3 DNA sequence: TGTGCCAGCTCCCTCCCCGACACAGATACGCAGTATTTT.

This chain connects TRBV27 to TRBJ1-2, with D unresolved. V was trimmed by 2 bases and J by 6 bases, leaving 13 bases between them. CDR1 MNHEY and CDR2 SMNVEV come from the germline V gene (reference sequence). This CDR3 is 14 amino acids long. CDR3 sequence (DNA): TGTGCCAGCAGTTTAGCGTCACCCCGGGATGGCTACACCTTC. Protein sequence: CASSLASPRDGYTF.

This clonotype showed up many times. J is TRBJ1-1 and V is TRBV30; D perhaps matches TRBD1 (5 bases). CDR3 size: 12 residues. Trimming pared 5 bases from V and 1 base from J, leaving 8 bases between. Germline CDR1 and CDR2: GTSNPN and SVGIG (reference sequence). CDR3 in DNA: TGTGCCTGGTCGACAGAGAACACTGAAGCTTTCTTT. Its protein product is CAWSTENTEAFF. The variable domain in full, with the rest retrieved from reference TRBV30 and TRBJ1-1, is SQTIHQWPATLVQPVGSPLSLECTVEGTSNPNLYWYRQAAGRGLQLLFYSVGIGQISSEVPQNLSASRPQDRQFILSSKKLLLSDSGFYLCAWSTENTEAFFGQGTRLTVV.

This clonotype has at least ten counts. The chain has TRBV2 and TRBJ2-2; D gene ambiguous. CDR1 is SNHLY, CDR2 FYNNEI, per germline. CDR3 length: 12 amino acids. The germline V and J ends were trimmed by 2 bases and 7 bases, with 5 bases remaining between them. Here the CDR3 DNA reads TGTGCCAGCAGTGAAACATACGGGGAGCTGTTTTTT. It translates to CASSETYGELFF.

This clonotype was found many times. V gene TRBV28 combines with J gene TRBJ2-7; TRBD2 agrees at 7 bases. The CDR3 runs to 14 residues. The germline V gene has CDR1 MDHEN and CDR2 SYDVKM. The J segment lost 4 bases and the V segment lost 4 bases, leaving 7 bases of the junction unmatched. The CDR3 sequence: CASSSIAGGYEQYF. In DNA, the CDR3 is TGTGCCAGCAGTTCGATAGCGGGCGGGTACGAGCAGTACTTC.

This clonotype was detected a few times. V usage is TRBV5-1 and J usage is TRBJ1-3; no firm D call. CDR3 size: 15 residues. V was shortened by 0 bases and J by 2 bases, with 9 bases between the two germline ends. Germline CDR1 is SGHRS and CDR2 is YFSETQ. The CDR3 DNA is TGCGCCAGCAGCTTGGACGGGATGGCTGGAAACACCATATATTTT. Translated, it gives CASSLDGMAGNTIYF.

In this sample, this clonotype turned up many times. The genes are TRBV7-3 and TRBJ2-6; 11 bases fit TRBD2. Unmatched junction bases numbered 6, after V lost 3 bases and J lost 11 bases. The CDR3 spans 15 residues. Looked up from germline, CDR1 is SGHTA and CDR2 is FQGTGA. This CDR3 is CASSFSTSGTDVLTF. The DNA for the CDR3 is TGTGCCAGCAGCTTCTCGACTAGCGGGACGGACGTCCTGACTTTC.

The chain uses TRBV20-1 and TRBJ1-3; no clear D gene. V was trimmed by 5 bases and J by 0 bases, leaving 14 bases between them. Germline V lookup: CDR1 DFQATT, CDR2 SNEGSKA (reference sequence). CDR3 length equals 15 residues. The CDR3 sequence: CSAPHTTSSGNTIYF. The CDR3, as DNA: TGCAGTGCTCCTCATACGACGAGCTCTGGAAACACCATATATTTT.

This clonotype was seen many times. This sequence joins TRBV5-4 and TRBJ2-1; TRBD2 matches at 14 bases. V shed 3 bases, J shed 5 bases, and the junction held 7 bases outside the gene matches. The germline gives CDR1 SGHNT, CDR2 YYREEE (reference sequence). This CDR3 region has 17 residues. The CDR3 DNA sequence: TGTGCCAGCAGCTGGGGGACTAGCGGGAGCGGCAACAATGAGCAGTTCTTC. This gives the protein CASSWGTSGSGNNEQFF.